The 18 T cell receptor beta chains presented below share a single source sample, sequenced in a study of cytotoxic CD8 clonotypes in ibrutinib-treated CLL. Data came from immunoSEQ multiplex PCR; TCRdb stores just in-frame clones and leaves some out. The sample lists tens of thousands of clones, 83% occurring once. Here the sequenced sample was PBMCs, taken after 24 months of ibrutinib treatment. These receptors all stem from a human donor with chronic lymphocytic leukemia.

V is TRBV15 and J is TRBJ2-3; 8 bases match TRBD2. Germline V CDR1 and CDR2: LNHNV, YYDKDF (reference sequence). The CDR3 consists of 16 residues. Unmatched junction bases numbered 10, after V lost 6 bases and J lost 2 bases. The CDR3 here is CATRGRGAPATDTQYF. In DNA form, the CDR3 reads TGTGCCACCAGGGGGCGGGGGGCACCCGCCACAGATACGCAGTATTTT. The full variable domain, its missing parts supplied by reference TRBV15 and TRBJ2-3, is DAMVIQNPRYQVTQFGKPVTLSCSQTLNHNVMYWYQQKSSQAPKLLFHYYDKDFNNEADTPDNFQSRRPNTSFCFLDIRSPGLGDTAMYLCATRGRGAPATDTQYFGPGTRLTVL.

The V call is TRBV19, the J call TRBJ2-3, with 7 bases lining up with TRBD2. Germline assignment: CDR1 LNHDA and CDR2 SQIVND (reference sequence). There are 15 residues in the CDR3. V lost 5 bases, J lost 0 bases, and 5 bases stayed unmatched. CDR3 amino acids: CASSSLAPSTDTQYF. The CDR3, as DNA: TGTGCCAGTAGTTCACTAGCGCCAAGCACAGATACGCAGTATTTT.

The gene calls are TRBV25-1 and TRBJ2-3, with 9 nucleotides matching TRBD2. Germline V gene data show CDR1 as MGHDK and CDR2 as SYGVNS. The CDR3 has 16 residues. Trimming removed 0 bases from V and 5 bases from J; junction bases left unmatched: 6. DNA of the CDR3: TGTGCCAGCAGTGAATATAGCGGGAGCCCCCAAGATACGCAGTATTTT. Amino acid sequence: CASSEYSGSPQDTQYF.

This clone came up a few times. This rearrangement joins TRBV9 to TRBJ1-1, with a tentative D call TRBD1 (6 bases). Germline V gene data show CDR1 as SGDLS and CDR2 as YYNGEE. V was trimmed by 4 bases and J by 4 bases, leaving 14 bases between them. This CDR3 contains 14 residues. The CDR3 sequence: CASSQDSGGTEAFF. CDR3 nucleotides: TGTGCCAGCAGCCAGGACAGTGGCGGCACTGAAGCTTTCTTT.

This chain links TRBV19 with TRBJ2-5; D tentatively reads TRBD1 or TRBD2 (5 bases each). Germline-derived CDR1 and CDR2 are LNHDA and SQIVND (reference sequence). The CDR3 totals 14 residues. V lost 0 bases and J 11 bases, leaving 16 bases between the germline ends. In nucleotides, the CDR3 is TGTGCCAGTAGTATAGATCGGGATGGGGCCTTGCAGTACTTC. This codes for CASSIDRDGALQYF.

The CDR3 DNA reads TGTGCCAGTACGGGGGACAATAACTATGGCTACACCTTC. This encodes CASTGDNNYGYTF. The chain joins TRBV19 to TRBJ1-2; tentatively, D is TRBD1 (6 bases). The CDR3 sequence is 13 residues long. Between the trimmed V and J ends, which lost 7 bases and 1 base, there was a span of 10 bases. CDR1 LNHDA and CDR2 SQIVND come from the germline V gene (reference sequence).

This clone was recorded a few times. The V call is TRBV7-9, the J call TRBJ2-5, with TRBD1 matching over 10 bases. The CDR3 consists of 17 residues. Germline V lookup: CDR1 SEHNR, CDR2 FQNEAQ (reference sequence). With 1 base clipped from V and 5 bases from J, the junction kept 10 bases outside the gene matches. For the CDR3, the DNA is TGTGCCAGCAGCTTAGGTCGGAGGGGGACAGGGGAGGAGACCCAGTACTTC. Protein sequence: CASSLGRRGTGEETQYF.

The gene calls are TRBV7-8 and TRBJ2-1; the D is unclear. V was shortened by 1 base and J by 1 base, with 14 bases between the two germline ends. Germline V gene data show CDR1 as SGHVS and CDR2 as FQNEAQ. The CDR3 loop spans 17 amino acids. CDR3 sequence (DNA): TGTGCCAGCAGCTTAGGCACAGCTTTTCGGTCCTACAATGAGCAGTTCTTC. This codes for CASSLGTAFRSYNEQFF. Based on the CDR3 plus reference TRBV7-8 and TRBJ2-1, the full variable domain is GAGVSQSPRYKVAKRGQDVALRCDPISGHVSLFWYQQALGQGPEFLTYFQNEAQLDKSGLPSDRFFAERPEGSVSTLKIQRTQQEDSAVYLCASSLGTAFRSYNEQFFGPGTRLTVL.

This chain uses TRBV5-6 with TRBJ2-7, with TRBD1 matching 8 bases. In germline, CDR1 is SGHDT, CDR2 YYEEEE. Trimming removed 3 bases from V and 6 bases from J; junction bases left unmatched: 5. The CDR3 is 13 amino acids. CDR3 sequence: CASSSTGVREQYF. CDR3 bases: TGTGCCAGCAGCTCGACAGGGGTTCGCGAGCAGTACTTC.

The V call is TRBV30, the J call TRBJ1-4, with TRBD1 as a possible D gene (5 bases). CDR1 is GTSNPN, CDR2 SVGIG, per germline (reference sequence). Trimming took off 0 bases at V and 4 bases at J, with 9 bases between the two ends. The CDR3 has 14 amino acids. This chain's CDR3 is CAWSVLRDNEKLFF. The CDR3 nucleotides read TGTGCCTGGAGTGTACTCAGGGATAATGAAAAACTGTTTTTT.

CDR3 DNA sequence: TGTGCCAGCAGCGTAGGAGGGCTAGCGGGAGTCGCCGGGCACGAGCAGTACTTC. The encoded protein is CASSVGGLAGVAGHEQYF. This chain links TRBV9 with TRBJ2-7, with TRBD2 identical over 10 bases. In germline, CDR1 is SGDLS, CDR2 YYNGEE. CDR3 size: 18 residues. V was pared by 0 bases and J by 5 bases, with 14 bases of the junction left unmatched.

CDR3 in amino acids: CSVPPDTEAFF. The CDR3 coding sequence is TGCAGTGTTCCGCCTGACACTGAAGCTTTCTTT. The rearrangement uses TRBV20-1 and TRBJ1-1; D is unresolved. The germline CDR1 and CDR2 sequences are DFQATT and SNEGSKA (reference sequence). The CDR3 runs 11 residues. V dropped 7 bases and J dropped 3 bases, with 9 bases sitting between them.

This chain connects TRBV23-1 to TRBJ2-6; D perhaps matches TRBD1 (5 bases). TRBV23-1 is an open reading frame, and its role is uncertain. The CDR3 loop spans 16 amino acids. V was shortened by 8 bases and J by 4 bases, with 18 bases between the two germline ends. CDR3 coding DNA: TGCGCCAGCTCCTCGCCCCGGACACCAGGGGCCAACGTCCTGACTTTC. It yields the protein CASSSPRTPGANVLTF.

This rearrangement joins TRBV7-3 to TRBJ2-1; 12 nucleotides align to TRBD2. The germline V gene has CDR1 SGHTA and CDR2 FQGTGA. V lost 1 base to trimming and J lost 4 bases; unmatched junction nucleotides: 2. This CDR3 contains 16 residues. CDR3 sequence reads: CASSLRTSGAYNEQFF. In DNA, the CDR3 is TGTGCCAGCAGCTTAAGGACTAGCGGGGCTTACAATGAGCAGTTCTTC.

This rearrangement joins TRBV28 to TRBJ1-5; 7 nucleotides align to TRBD1. This CDR3 contains 16 residues. Germline V CDR1 and CDR2: MDHEN, SYDVKM. J lost 2 bases, V lost 5 bases, and 9 bases had no gene match. This chain's CDR3 is CASSAIQGRGNQPQHF. Here the CDR3 DNA reads TGTGCCAGCAGTGCTATACAGGGGAGAGGCAATCAGCCCCAGCATTTT.

The V call is TRBV6-1, the J call TRBJ2-1; D is uncertain. Germline CDR1 MNHNS, CDR2 SASEGT. V was pared by 3 bases and J by 5 bases, with 8 bases between. The CDR3 is made up of 13 amino acids. CDR3 sequence (DNA): TGTGCCAGCAGTGAGGCTAGGCACAATGAGCAGTTCTTC. Translating it yields CASSEARHNEQFF.

The genes are TRBV5-1 and TRBJ1-4, with D possibly TRBD1 on 5 matching bases. CDR1 and CDR2 (germline): SGHRS, YFSETQ. Trimming pared 0 bases from V and 4 bases from J, leaving 10 bases between. The CDR3 contains 15 residues. This CDR3 reads CASSLGAGNNEKLFF. The CDR3 DNA sequence: TGCGCCAGCAGCTTGGGGGCAGGGAATAATGAAAAACTGTTTTTT.

The chain joins TRBV28 to TRBJ1-2; D perhaps matches TRBD1 (5 bases). CDR3 length equals 15 residues. Germline values: CDR1 MDHEN, CDR2 SYDVKM. The ends were cut back, 3 bases at V and 7 bases at J, with 18 bases in the middle. CDR3 DNA: TGTGCCAGCAGTTTCAGGGACGGAACCCTCGGTGGCTACACCTTC. Residues: CASSFRDGTLGGYTF.